The source of this T cell receptor beta chain is a study of blood T cell repertoires in COVID-19. The study counted Cohort 3 donors as recovered given two negative PCRs, clearance, or symptom resolution. Clones were sequenced by immunoSEQ multiplex PCR, and TCRdb holds only the in-frame ones, with some missing. The sample has 300,000 to 350,000 clones, roughly 88% seen once. The CDR3 runs 13 residues. V dropped 2 bases and J dropped 6 bases, with 8 bases sitting between them. V gene TRBV12-3 or TRBV12-4 combines with J gene TRBJ2-1; the D is unclear. This TCR derives from a man aged 25 to 40 who had recovered from COVID-19. Sequencing used PBMCs or T cells enriched from blood (not recorded which). The CDR3 spells CASSLYEVNEQFF. CDR3 DNA sequence: TGTGCCAGCAGTTTATATGAGGTCAATGAGCAGTTCTTC.